There are many counts of the clone carrying this TCR beta chain. As yet, its antigen is unknown. The data belong to a study of neurological immune-mediated disorders. Study-wide points: In HTLV-1-associated myelopathy, TCR clonal expansion was greatest, and in multiple sclerosis it was least, below healthy controls.

This CDR3 is 16 amino acids long. CDR1 is SGHKS, CDR2 YYEKEE, per germline (reference sequence). Trimming removed 2 bases from V and 3 bases from J; junction bases left unmatched: 9. Synthesis of cDNA was performed by 5'RACE using 10-nucleotide random UMIs. Each CDR3 protein is one row after TCRdb ran MiXCR on the 5' RACE reads. The sample consists of around 50,000 distinct CDR3 sequences, under 30% of them appearing once. The rearrangement links TRBV5-5 to TRBJ2-5; TRBD2 matches 8 bases. What was sequenced was PBMCs. This TCR was sampled from a woman in her seventies in good health. This CDR3 is CASSFIPGLGEETQYF. The CDR3 nucleotides are TGTGCCAGCAGCTTCATCCCGGGACTAGGAGAAGAGACCCAGTACTTC.